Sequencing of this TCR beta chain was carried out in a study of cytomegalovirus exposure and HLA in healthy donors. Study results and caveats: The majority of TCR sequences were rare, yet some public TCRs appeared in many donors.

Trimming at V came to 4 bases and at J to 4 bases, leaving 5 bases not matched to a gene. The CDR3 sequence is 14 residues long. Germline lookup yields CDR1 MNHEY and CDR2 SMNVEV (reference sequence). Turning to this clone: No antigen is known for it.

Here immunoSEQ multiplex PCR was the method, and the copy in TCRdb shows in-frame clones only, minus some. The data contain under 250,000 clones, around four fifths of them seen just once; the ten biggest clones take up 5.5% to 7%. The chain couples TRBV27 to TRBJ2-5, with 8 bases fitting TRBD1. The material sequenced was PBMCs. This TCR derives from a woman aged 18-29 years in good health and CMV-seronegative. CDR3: CASSWDRRTETQYF. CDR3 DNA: TGTGCCAGCAGTTGGGACAGGCGGACAGAGACCCAGTACTTC.